This T cell receptor (beta chain) was obtained from a study of T cell changes during pregnancy in multiple sclerosis. The CDR3 has 14 amino acids. Trimming shortened V by 0 bases and J by 2 bases, and 11 bases separated the two germline ends. CDR1 and CDR2 (germline): GTSNPN, SVGIG (reference sequence). Some clones are missing from TCRdb's copy, which holds only in-frame ones; the method was immunoSEQ multiplex PCR. The data show 20,000 to 25,000 clones, approximately 95% seen once. This TCR derives from a female donor with multiple sclerosis, enrolled in a pregnancy study. The chain uses TRBV30 and TRBJ2-7; D possibly corresponds to TRBD1 (5 bases). Sequencing was performed on CD8+ T cells from peripheral blood mononuclear cells, taken in the third trimester of pregnancy. For the CDR3, the DNA is TGTGCCTGGAGTGTGCAGGGTTCAGCCTACGAGCAGTACTTC. Its translation is CAWSVQGSAYEQYF.